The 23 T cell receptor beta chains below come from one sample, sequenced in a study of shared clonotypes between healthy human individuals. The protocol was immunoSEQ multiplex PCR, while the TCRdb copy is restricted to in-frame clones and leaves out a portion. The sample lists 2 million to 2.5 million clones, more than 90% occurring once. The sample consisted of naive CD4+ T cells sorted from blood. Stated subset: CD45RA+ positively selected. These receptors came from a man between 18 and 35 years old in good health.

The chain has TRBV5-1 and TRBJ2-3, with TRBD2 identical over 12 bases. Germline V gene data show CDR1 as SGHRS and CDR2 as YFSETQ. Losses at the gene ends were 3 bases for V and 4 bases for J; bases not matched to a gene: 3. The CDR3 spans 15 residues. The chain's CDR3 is CASSWTSGNADTQYF. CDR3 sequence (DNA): TGCGCCAGCAGCTGGACTAGCGGGAACGCAGATACGCAGTATTTT.

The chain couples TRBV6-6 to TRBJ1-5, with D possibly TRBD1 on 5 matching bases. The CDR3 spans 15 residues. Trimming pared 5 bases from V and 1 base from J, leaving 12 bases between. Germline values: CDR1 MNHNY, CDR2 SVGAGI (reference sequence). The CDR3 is CASSRGGESNQPQHF. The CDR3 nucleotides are TGTGCCAGCAGTAGGGGAGGGGAGAGCAATCAGCCCCAGCATTTT.

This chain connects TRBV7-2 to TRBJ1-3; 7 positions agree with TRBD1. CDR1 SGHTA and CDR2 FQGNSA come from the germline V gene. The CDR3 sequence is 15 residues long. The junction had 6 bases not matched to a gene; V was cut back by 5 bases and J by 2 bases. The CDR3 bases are TGTGCCAGCAGCCCCAGACAGGGAACTGGAAACACCATATATTTT. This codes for CASSPRQGTGNTIYF.

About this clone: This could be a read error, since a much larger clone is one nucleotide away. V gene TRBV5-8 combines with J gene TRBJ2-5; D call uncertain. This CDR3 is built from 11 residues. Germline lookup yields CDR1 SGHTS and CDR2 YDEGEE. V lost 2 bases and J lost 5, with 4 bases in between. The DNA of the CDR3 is TGTGCCAGCAGCTTATGGGAGACCCAGTACTTC. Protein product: CASSLWETQYF.

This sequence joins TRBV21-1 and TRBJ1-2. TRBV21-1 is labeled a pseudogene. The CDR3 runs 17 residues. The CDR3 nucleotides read TGTGCCAGCAGCAAAGTCGCCAAGCTAAAGCTTAACTATGGCTACACCTTC. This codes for CASSKVAKLKLNYGYTF.

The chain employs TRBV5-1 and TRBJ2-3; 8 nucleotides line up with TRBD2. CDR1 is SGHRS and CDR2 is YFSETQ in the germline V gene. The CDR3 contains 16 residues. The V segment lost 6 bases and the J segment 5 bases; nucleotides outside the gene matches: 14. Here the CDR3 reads CASTVAGAGGGDTQYF. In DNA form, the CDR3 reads TGCGCCAGCACCGTCGCGGGCGCGGGGGGTGGAGATACGCAGTATTTT.

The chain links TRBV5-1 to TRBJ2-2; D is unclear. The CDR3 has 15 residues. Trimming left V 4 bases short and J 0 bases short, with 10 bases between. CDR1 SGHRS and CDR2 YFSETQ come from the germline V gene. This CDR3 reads CASSQMQSNTGELFF. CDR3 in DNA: TGCGCCAGCAGCCAGATGCAATCGAACACCGGGGAGCTGTTTTTT.

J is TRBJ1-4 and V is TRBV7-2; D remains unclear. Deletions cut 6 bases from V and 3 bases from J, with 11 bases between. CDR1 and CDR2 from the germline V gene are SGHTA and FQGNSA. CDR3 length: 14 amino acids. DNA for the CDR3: TGTGCCAGCAGTTCCTATCTGGCTAATGAAAAACTGTTTTTT. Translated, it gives CASSSYLANEKLFF.

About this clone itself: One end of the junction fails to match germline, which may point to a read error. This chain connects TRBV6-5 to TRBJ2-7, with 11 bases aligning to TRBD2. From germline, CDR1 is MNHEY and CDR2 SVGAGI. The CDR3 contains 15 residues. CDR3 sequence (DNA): TGTGCCATCAGTGCGACTAGCGGGGACTCCTACGAGCAGTACTTC. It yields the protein CAISATSGDSYEQYF.

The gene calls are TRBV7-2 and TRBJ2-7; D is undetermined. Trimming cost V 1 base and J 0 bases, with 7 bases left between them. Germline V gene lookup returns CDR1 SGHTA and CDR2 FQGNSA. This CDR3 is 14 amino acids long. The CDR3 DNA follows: TGTGCCAGCAGCTTAGACCGAAACTCCTACGAGCAGTACTTC. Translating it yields CASSLDRNSYEQYF.

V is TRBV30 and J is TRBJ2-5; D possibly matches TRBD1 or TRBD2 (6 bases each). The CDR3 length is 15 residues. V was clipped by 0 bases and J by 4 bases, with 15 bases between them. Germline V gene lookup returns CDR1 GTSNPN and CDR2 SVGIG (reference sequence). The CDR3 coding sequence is TGTGCCTGGAGTGTACTCCGGGGGCTAAGAGAGACCCAGTACTTC. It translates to CAWSVLRGLRETQYF.

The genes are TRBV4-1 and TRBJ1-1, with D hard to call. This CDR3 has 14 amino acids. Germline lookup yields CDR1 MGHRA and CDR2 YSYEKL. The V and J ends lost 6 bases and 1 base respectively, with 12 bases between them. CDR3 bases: TGCGCCAGCAGTCGAAGACGGGAGAACACTGAAGCTTTCTTT. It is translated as CASSRRRENTEAFF.

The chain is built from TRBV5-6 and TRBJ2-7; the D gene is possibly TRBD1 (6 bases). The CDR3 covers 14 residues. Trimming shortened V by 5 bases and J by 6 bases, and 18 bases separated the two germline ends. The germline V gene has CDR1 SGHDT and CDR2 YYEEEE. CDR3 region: CASRHSGVLGEQYF. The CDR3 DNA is TGTGCCAGCAGGCACTCAGGGGTTTTGGGCGAGCAGTACTTC.

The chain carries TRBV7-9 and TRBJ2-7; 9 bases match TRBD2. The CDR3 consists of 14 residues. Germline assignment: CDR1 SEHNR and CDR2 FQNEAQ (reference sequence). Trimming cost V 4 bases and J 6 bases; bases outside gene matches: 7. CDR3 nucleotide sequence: TGTGCCAGCAGCTATTCTAGCGGGATGGGCGAGCAGTACTTC. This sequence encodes CASSYSSGMGEQYF. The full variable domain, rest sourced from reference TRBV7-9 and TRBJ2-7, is DTGVSQNPRHKITKRGQNVTFRCDPISEHNRLYWYRQTLGQGPEFLTYFQNEAQLEKSRLLSDRFSAERPKGSFSTLEIQRTEQGDSAMYLCASSYSSGMGEQYFGPGTRLTVT.

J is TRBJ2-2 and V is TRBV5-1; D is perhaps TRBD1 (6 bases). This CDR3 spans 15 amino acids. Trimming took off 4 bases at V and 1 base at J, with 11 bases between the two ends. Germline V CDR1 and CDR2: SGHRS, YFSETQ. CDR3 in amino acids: CASSREDRNTGELFF. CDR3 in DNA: TGCGCCAGCAGCAGAGAGGACAGGAACACCGGGGAGCTGTTTTTT.

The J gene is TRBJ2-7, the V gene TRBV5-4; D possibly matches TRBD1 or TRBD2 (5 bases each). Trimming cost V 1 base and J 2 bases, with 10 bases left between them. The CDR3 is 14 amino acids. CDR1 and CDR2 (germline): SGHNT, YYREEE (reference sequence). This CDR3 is CASSLSGDPYEQYF. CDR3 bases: TGTGCCAGCAGCTTGTCCGGGGACCCCTACGAGCAGTACTTC.

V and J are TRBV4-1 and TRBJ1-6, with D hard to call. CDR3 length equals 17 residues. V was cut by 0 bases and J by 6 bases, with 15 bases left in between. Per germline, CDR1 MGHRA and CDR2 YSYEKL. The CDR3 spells CASSQEAGPNLNSPLHF. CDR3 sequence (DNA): TGCGCCAGCAGCCAAGAGGCCGGGCCAAACCTTAATTCACCCCTCCACTTT.

The chain's CDR3 is CASSNDIGEQFF. The CDR3 DNA sequence: TGTGCCAGCAGCAACGACATCGGTGAGCAGTTCTTC. V gene TRBV5-4 combines with J gene TRBJ2-1; D remains ambiguous. Germline values: CDR1 SGHNT, CDR2 YYREEE (reference sequence). V was cut by 4 bases and J by 9 bases, with 11 bases left in between. The CDR3 length is 12 residues.

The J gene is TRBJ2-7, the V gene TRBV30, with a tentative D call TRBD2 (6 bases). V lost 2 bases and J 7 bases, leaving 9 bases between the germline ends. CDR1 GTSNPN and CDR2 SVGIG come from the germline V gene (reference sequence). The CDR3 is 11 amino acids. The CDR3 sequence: CAWSWRGEQYF. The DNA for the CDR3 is TGTGCCTGGAGTTGGCGGGGAGAGCAGTACTTC.

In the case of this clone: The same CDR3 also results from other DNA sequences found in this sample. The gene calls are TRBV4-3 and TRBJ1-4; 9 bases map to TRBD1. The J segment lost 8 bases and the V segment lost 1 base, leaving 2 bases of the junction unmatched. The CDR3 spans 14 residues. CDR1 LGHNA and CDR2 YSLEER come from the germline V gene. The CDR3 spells CASSQGQGGEKLFF. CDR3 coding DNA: TGCGCCAGCAGCCAAGGACAGGGGGGAGAAAAACTGTTTTTT.

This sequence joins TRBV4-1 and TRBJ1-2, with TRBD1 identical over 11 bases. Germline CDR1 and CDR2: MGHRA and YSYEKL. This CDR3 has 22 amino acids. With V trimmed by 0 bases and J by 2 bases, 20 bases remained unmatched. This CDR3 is CASSQDYRDRGSQLRPNYGYTF. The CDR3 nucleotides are TGCGCCAGCAGCCAAGATTATAGGGACAGGGGGTCACAGTTAAGACCCAACTATGGCTACACCTTC.

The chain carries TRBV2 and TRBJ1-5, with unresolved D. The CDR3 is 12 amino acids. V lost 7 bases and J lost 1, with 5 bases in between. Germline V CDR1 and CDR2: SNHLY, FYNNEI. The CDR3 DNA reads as TGTGCCAGCAAAAGAAGCAATCAGCCCCAGCATTTT. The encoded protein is CASKRSNQPQHF.

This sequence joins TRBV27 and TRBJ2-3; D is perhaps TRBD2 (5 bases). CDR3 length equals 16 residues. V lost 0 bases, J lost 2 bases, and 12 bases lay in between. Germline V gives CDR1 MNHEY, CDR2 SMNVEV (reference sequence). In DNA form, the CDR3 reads TGTGCCAGCAGTTTATCCGGGCGGGCCCCCACAGATACGCAGTATTTT. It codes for CASSLSGRAPTDTQYF.